This T cell receptor (beta chain) was sequenced for a study of T-cell reconstitution after alpha-beta-depleted transplantation in children. This clonotype has more than one count but fewer than ten. V was pared by 0 bases and J by 1 base, with 11 bases between. CDR3 length: 15 residues. CDR1 and CDR2 from the germline V gene are DFQATT and SNEGSKA (reference sequence). The authors prepared the TCRbeta library with unique molecular identifiers. TCRdb recomputed calls from the PCR reads with MiXCR, one row per CDR3 protein. The table lists approximately 100,000 distinct CDR3 sequences, less than 15% of them singletons.

The V call is TRBV20-1, the J call TRBJ2-3; D call uncertain. Sequenced here: PBMCs from the stem cell graft donor, sampled from the stem cell graft. The receptor was isolated from a human donor who donated a stem cell graft to a child with inherited bone marrow failure. The CDR3 loop is CSARDLLDGTDTQYF. The CDR3 DNA is TGCAGTGCTAGAGATCTGCTAGATGGCACAGATACGCAGTATTTT.